The 22 T cell receptor beta chains in this list originate from one sample, sequenced in a study of CD8 T cells in ankylosing spondylitis. Overall study findings and caveats: The study identified a TCR beta motif of under ten highly homologous variants that appeared characteristic of ankylosing spondylitis blood.

No cognate antigen is known for these TCRs. TCRdb recomputed calls from the 5' RACE reads with MiXCR, one row per CDR3 protein. The table includes roughly 450,000 distinct CDR3 sequences, about 25% detected once. The sample taken for sequencing was blood, either unsorted or a sorted T cell fraction (not recorded which). The receptor set was obtained from a male donor with ankylosing spondylitis.

At least ten counts were recorded for this clonotype. The chain has TRBV6-1 and TRBJ2-2; unclear D gene. Germline CDR1 MNHNS, CDR2 SASEGT. Deletions cut 7 bases from V and 5 bases from J, with 11 bases between. The CDR3 consists of 13 residues. The CDR3 sequence: CASMGFRTGELFF. The DNA for the CDR3 is TGTGCCAGCATGGGGTTTCGGACCGGGGAGCTGTTTTTT.

V gene TRBV30 combines with J gene TRBJ2-1; D call uncertain. Germline-derived CDR1 and CDR2 are GTSNPN and SVGIG (reference sequence). This CDR3 is 12 amino acids long. The V end lost 2 bases, the J end lost 9 bases, and 11 bases lay between the germline ends. The CDR3 region is CAWSTTLGEQFF. CDR3 nucleotide sequence: TGTGCCTGGAGTACGACCCTCGGTGAGCAGTTCTTC. Variable domain in full (rest from reference TRBV30 and TRBJ2-1): SQTIHQWPATLVQPVGSPLSLECTVEGTSNPNLYWYRQAAGRGLQLLFYSVGIGQISSEVPQNLSASRPQDRQFILSSKKLLLSDSGFYLCAWSTTLGEQFFGPGTRLTVL.

This clonotype appeared many times. This chain joins TRBV5-1 and TRBJ2-4; the D gene is possibly TRBD2 (5 bases). Germline CDR1 reads SGHRS; CDR2 reads YFSETQ. With 4 bases removed from V and 9 bases from J, the gap between germline ends came to 17 bases. The CDR3 has 14 amino acids. The CDR3 region is CASSPVVPEGIQYF. The DNA of the CDR3 is TGCGCCAGCAGCCCGGTGGTGCCCGAGGGCATTCAGTACTTC.

This rearrangement joins TRBV19 to TRBJ2-2; D is perhaps TRBD1 (5 bases). Trimming stripped 3 bases from V and 0 bases from J, with 11 bases between. This CDR3 is built from 16 residues. Germline V gives CDR1 LNHDA, CDR2 SQIVND (reference sequence). Written as DNA, the CDR3 is TGTGCCAGTAGTATCCCCAGGGCCCCGAACACCGGGGAGCTGTTTTTT. Translating it yields CASSIPRAPNTGELFF.

Only a few counts were recorded for this clonotype. V is TRBV2 and J is TRBJ2-1; 8 nucleotides line up with TRBD2. Germline V gives CDR1 SNHLY, CDR2 FYNNEI. The CDR3 contains 17 residues. Trimming cost V 11 bases and J 3 bases; bases outside gene matches: 18. In nucleotides, the CDR3 is TGTGCCGAAATTCCAGCGGAAACGGGAGGGATCTACAATGAGCAGTTCTTC. Its protein product is CAEIPAETGGIYNEQFF.

This clonotype has a handful of counts. The J gene is TRBJ2-5, the V gene TRBV29-1; maybe TRBD2 (6 bases). The CDR3 is made up of 15 amino acids. Germline V gene sequence: CDR1 SQVTM, CDR2 ANQGSEA. Trimming removed 5 bases from V and 5 bases from J, with 21 bases in between. Here the CDR3 reads CSVPRMGEAKETQYF. The CDR3 DNA reads TGCAGCGTTCCCCGAATGGGGGAGGCCAAGGAGACCCAGTACTTC.

This clonotype appeared many times. V and J are TRBV29-1 and TRBJ1-5; D unclear. V shed 5 bases and J shed 4 bases, with 9 bases lying between them. Germline assignment: CDR1 SQVTM and CDR2 ANQGSEA. The CDR3 is made up of 12 amino acids. CDR3 in amino acids: CSVSDTNQPQHF. DNA for the CDR3: TGCAGCGTTTCTGACACAAATCAGCCCCAGCATTTT.

The rearrangement joins TRBV20-1 to TRBJ2-7; perhaps TRBD2 as D (6 bases). V was pared by 3 bases and J by 3 bases, with 21 bases between. This CDR3 comprises 16 residues. Germline-derived CDR1 and CDR2 are DFQATT and SNEGSKA (reference sequence). CDR3 residues: CSARGRGIMGLYEQYF. The CDR3 coding sequence is TGCAGTGCTAGGGGGCGGGGAATCATGGGCCTCTACGAGCAGTACTTC.

The rearrangement joins TRBV5-1 to TRBJ2-7; TRBD2 is a possible D gene (5 bases). Germline CDR1 reads SGHRS; CDR2 reads YFSETQ. This CDR3 spans 13 amino acids. V was shortened by 4 bases and J by 7 bases, with 15 bases between the two germline ends. The CDR3 reads CASSPGGLREQYV. The CDR3 bases are TGCGCCAGCAGCCCGGGCGGGTTGAGGGAGCAGTACGTC.

This clonotype occurred a few times. The chain couples TRBV5-1 to TRBJ1-2; 9 bases fit TRBD1. Germline CDR1 reads SGHRS; CDR2 reads YFSETQ. This CDR3 spans 15 amino acids. J lost 4 bases, V lost 4 bases, and 8 bases had no gene match. CDR3 sequence: CASSTQTGGVYGYTF. CDR3 nucleotide sequence: TGCGCCAGCAGCACACAGACAGGGGGAGTCTATGGCTACACCTTC.

A few counts support this clonotype. The V gene is TRBV29-1, the J gene TRBJ2-2, with TRBD1 matching over 7 bases. The germline gives CDR1 SQVTM, CDR2 ANQGSEA. V shed 5 bases, J shed 1 base, and the junction held 4 bases outside the gene matches. The CDR3 is 14 amino acids. The CDR3, as DNA: TGCAGCGTTAGGGACAGCTTGAACACCGGGGAGCTGTTTTTT. Its translation: CSVRDSLNTGELFF.

The sample holds a few counts of this clonotype. CDR3 bases: TGCAGCGTTGAGGGGGGGCGCGGCGGGCAGTACTTC. Amino acid sequence: CSVEGGRGGQYF. This chain joins TRBV29-1 and TRBJ2-7; D is perhaps TRBD2 (7 bases). V lost 3 bases and J 9 bases, leaving 15 bases between the germline ends. Germline V gives CDR1 SQVTM, CDR2 ANQGSEA. The CDR3 runs to 12 residues.

The CDR3 is CASSLLLATGELFF. DNA for the CDR3: TGTGCCAGCAGCCTACTTCTAGCGACCGGGGAGCTGTTTTTT. V and J are TRBV11-1 and TRBJ2-2; tentative D call: TRBD2 (6 bases). This CDR3 spans 14 amino acids. V was shortened by 5 bases and J by 5 bases, with 12 bases between the two germline ends. Germline V CDR1 and CDR2: SGHAT, FQDESV (reference sequence).

This clonotype was detected ten times or more. This chain links TRBV20-1 with TRBJ2-7, with TRBD2 matching over 10 bases. Germline values: CDR1 DFQATT, CDR2 SNEGSKA (reference sequence). J lost 7 bases, V lost 5 bases, and 5 bases had no gene match. CDR3 length: 12 residues. CDR3 bases: TGCAGTGCTTACCGAGCGGGGGGGGAGCAGTACGTC. The encoded protein is CSAYRAGGEQYV.

This clonotype was recorded a few times. The J gene is TRBJ1-2, the V gene TRBV5-1; TRBD1 agrees at 7 bases. The V segment lost 4 bases and the J segment 1 base; nucleotides outside the gene matches: 10. The CDR3 covers 16 residues. The germline V gene has CDR1 SGHRS and CDR2 YFSETQ. The CDR3 is CASSAGTVEINYGYTF. The CDR3 DNA is TGCGCCAGCAGCGCCGGGACAGTAGAGATTAACTATGGCTACACCTTC.

This clonotype was counted a few times. The genes are TRBV20-1 and TRBJ2-1; 10 nucleotides align to TRBD2. Germline assignment: CDR1 DFQATT and CDR2 SNEGSKA (reference sequence). This CDR3 has 16 residues. The V segment lost 6 bases and the J segment 3 bases; nucleotides outside the gene matches: 11. CDR3 amino acids: CSAPGWLAGDYNEQFF. CDR3 DNA: TGCAGTGCCCCGGGCTGGCTAGCGGGAGACTACAATGAGCAGTTCTTC.

The chain joins TRBV7-9 to TRBJ1-2, with TRBD1 as a possible D gene (6 bases). The germline V gene encodes CDR1 SEHNR and CDR2 FQNEAQ (reference sequence). CDR3 size: 14 residues. Between the trimmed V and J ends, which lost 5 bases and 7 bases, there was a span of 17 bases. CDR3: CASSPHNRASGYTF. The DNA of the CDR3 is TGTGCCAGCAGCCCCCATAACAGGGCCTCTGGCTACACCTTC.

This clonotype was observed a few times. This sequence joins TRBV25-1 and TRBJ2-5; TRBD1 or TRBD2 may be the D gene (7 bases each). V dropped 4 bases and J dropped 4 bases, with 19 bases sitting between them. Germline lookup yields CDR1 MGHDK and CDR2 SYGVNS. This CDR3 has 16 residues. CDR3 protein: CASSGSLGGGAETQYF. The CDR3 DNA follows: TGTGCCAGCAGTGGGTCCCTGGGAGGGGGCGCAGAGACCCAGTACTTC. The entire variable domain, with the rest obtained from reference TRBV25-1 and TRBJ2-5, is as follows: EADIYQTPRYLVIGTGKKITLECSQTMGHDKMYWYQQDPGMELHLIHYSYGVNSTEKGDLSSESTVSRIRTEHFPLTLESARPSHTSQYLCASSGSLGGGAETQYFGPGTRLLVL.

This clonotype was seen a handful of times. Mismatch with germline at one junction end may stem from a read error. The rearrangement links TRBV25-1 to TRBJ2-7, with 7 bases matching TRBD1. Germline-derived CDR1 and CDR2 are MGHDK and SYGVNS. The CDR3 is 14 amino acids. CDR3 region: CASSEATGSSFRHF. As DNA, the CDR3 is TGTGCCAGCAGTGAAGCGACAGGGTCAAGCTTCCGACACTTC.

The chain has TRBV11-2 and TRBJ2-2; D unclear. The CDR3 length is 16 residues. V shed 0 bases and J shed 1 base, with 9 bases lying between them. Germline V gene data show CDR1 as SGHAT and CDR2 as FQNNGV. In DNA form, the CDR3 reads TGTGCCAGCAGCTTAGATCCGATAGGGAACACCGGGGAGCTGTTTTTT. Residues: CASSLDPIGNTGELFF.

The V call is TRBV7-9, the J call TRBJ1-1; D may be TRBD1 (6 bases). CDR1 is SEHNR, CDR2 FQNEAQ, per germline (reference sequence). The CDR3 spans 15 residues. With 5 bases removed from V and 1 base from J, the gap between germline ends came to 14 bases. The CDR3 spells CASSARGGGNTEAFF. The CDR3 nucleotides are TGTGCCAGCAGCGCCCGGGGAGGGGGGAACACTGAAGCTTTCTTT.

This sequence joins TRBV7-7 and TRBJ2-1, with 8 nucleotides matching TRBD1. Germline V lookup: CDR1 SSHAT, CDR2 FNYEAQ (reference sequence). The V gene end was trimmed by 5 bases and the J gene end by 8 bases; junction bases not matched to a gene: 8. This CDR3 comprises 14 residues. The CDR3 nucleotides are TGTGCCAGCAGCCCGTGGACAGGGACGGATGAGCAGTTCTTC. This codes for CASSPWTGTDEQFF.